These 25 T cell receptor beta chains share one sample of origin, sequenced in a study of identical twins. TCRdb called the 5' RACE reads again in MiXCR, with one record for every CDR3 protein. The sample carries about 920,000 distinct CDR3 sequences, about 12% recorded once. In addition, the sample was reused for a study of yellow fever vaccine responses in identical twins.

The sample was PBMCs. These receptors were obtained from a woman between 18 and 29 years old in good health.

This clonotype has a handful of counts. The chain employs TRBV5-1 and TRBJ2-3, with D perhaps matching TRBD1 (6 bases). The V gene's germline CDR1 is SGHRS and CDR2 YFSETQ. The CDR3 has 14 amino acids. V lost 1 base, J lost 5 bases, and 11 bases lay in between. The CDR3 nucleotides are TGCGCCAGCAGCTTGTCAGGGGCTGGAGATACGCAGTATTTT. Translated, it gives CASSLSGAGDTQYF.

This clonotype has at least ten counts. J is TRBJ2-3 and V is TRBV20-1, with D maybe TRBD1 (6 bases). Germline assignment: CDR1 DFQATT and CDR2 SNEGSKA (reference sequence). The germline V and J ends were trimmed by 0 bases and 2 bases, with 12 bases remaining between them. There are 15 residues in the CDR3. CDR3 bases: TGCAGTGCTAGAGATTTCGGACAGAACACAGATACGCAGTATTTT. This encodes CSARDFGQNTDTQYF.

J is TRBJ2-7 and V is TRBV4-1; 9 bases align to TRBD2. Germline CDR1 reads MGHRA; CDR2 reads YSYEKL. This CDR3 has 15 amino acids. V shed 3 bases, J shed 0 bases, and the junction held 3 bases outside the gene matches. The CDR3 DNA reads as TGCGCCAGCAGCCACAGACTAGCGGACTCCTACGAGCAGTACTTC. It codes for CASSHRLADSYEQYF.

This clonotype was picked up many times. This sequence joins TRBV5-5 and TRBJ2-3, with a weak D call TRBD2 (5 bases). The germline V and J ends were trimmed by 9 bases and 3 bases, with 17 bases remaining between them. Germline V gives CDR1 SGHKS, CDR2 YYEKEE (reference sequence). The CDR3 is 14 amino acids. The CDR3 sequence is CATAWSSNTDTQYF. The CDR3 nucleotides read TGTGCCACCGCATGGTCTAGCAATACAGATACGCAGTATTTT.

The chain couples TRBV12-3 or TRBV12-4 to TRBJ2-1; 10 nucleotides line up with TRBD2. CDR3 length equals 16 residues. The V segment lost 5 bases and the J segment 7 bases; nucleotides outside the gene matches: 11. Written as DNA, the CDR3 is TGTGCCAGCAGTCCCCTATCTAGCGGGAGAGGGAATGAGCAGTTCTTC. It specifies CASSPLSSGRGNEQFF.

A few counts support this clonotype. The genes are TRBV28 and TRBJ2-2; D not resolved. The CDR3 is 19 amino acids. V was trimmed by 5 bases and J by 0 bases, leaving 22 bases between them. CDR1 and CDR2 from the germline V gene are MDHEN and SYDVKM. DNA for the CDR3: TGTGCCAGCAGTCCTAGGTCTTGGGCAGCTATAGCGAACACCGGGGAGCTGTTTTTT. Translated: CASSPRSWAAIANTGELFF.

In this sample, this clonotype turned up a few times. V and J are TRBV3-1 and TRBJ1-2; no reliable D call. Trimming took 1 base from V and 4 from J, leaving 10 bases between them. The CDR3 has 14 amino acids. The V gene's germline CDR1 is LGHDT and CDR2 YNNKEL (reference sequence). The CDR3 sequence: CASSQVRTPYGYTF. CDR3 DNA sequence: TGTGCCAGCAGCCAAGTCCGGACGCCCTATGGCTACACCTTC.

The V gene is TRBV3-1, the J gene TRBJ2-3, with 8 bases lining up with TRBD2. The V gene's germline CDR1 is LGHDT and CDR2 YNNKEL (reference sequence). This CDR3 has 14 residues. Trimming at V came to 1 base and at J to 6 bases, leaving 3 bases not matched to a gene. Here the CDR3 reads CASSQGPSGDTQYF. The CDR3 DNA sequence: TGTGCCAGCAGCCAAGGGCCTAGCGGGGATACGCAGTATTTT.

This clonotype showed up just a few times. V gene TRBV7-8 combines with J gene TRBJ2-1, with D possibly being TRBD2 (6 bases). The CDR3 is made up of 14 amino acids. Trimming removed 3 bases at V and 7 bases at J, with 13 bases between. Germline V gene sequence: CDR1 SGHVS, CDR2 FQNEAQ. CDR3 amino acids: CASSFGGAPNEQFF. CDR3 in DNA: TGTGCCAGCAGCTTTGGCGGGGCCCCTAATGAGCAGTTCTTC.

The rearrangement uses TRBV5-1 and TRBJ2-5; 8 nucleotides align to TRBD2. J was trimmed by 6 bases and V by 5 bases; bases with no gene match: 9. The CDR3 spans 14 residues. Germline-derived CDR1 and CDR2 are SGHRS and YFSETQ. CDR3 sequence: CASSPGGDGQTQYF. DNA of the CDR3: TGCGCCAGCAGTCCCGGGGGGGACGGGCAGACCCAGTACTTC.

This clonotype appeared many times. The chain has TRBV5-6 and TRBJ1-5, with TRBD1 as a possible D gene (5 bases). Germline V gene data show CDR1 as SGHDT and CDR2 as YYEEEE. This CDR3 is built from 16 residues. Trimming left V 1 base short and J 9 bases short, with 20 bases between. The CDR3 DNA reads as TGTGCCAGCAGCTTGTGGGGCAGGACCCCAATTCGGCCCCAGCATTTT. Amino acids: CASSLWGRTPIRPQHF.

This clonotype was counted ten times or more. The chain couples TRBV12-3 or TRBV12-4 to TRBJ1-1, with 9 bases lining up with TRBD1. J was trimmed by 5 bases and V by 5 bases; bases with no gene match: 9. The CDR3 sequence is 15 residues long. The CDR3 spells CASSPSGQGRTEAFF. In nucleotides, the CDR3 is TGTGCCAGCAGTCCGTCGGGACAGGGAAGGACTGAAGCTTTCTTT.

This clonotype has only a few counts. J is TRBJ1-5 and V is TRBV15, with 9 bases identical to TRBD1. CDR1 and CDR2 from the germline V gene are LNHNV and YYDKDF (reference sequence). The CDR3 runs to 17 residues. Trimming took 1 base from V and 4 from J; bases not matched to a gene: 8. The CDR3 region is CATSRGQGGSRNQPQHF. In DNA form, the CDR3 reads TGTGCCACCAGCAGAGGACAGGGGGGGAGTAGGAATCAGCCCCAGCATTTT.

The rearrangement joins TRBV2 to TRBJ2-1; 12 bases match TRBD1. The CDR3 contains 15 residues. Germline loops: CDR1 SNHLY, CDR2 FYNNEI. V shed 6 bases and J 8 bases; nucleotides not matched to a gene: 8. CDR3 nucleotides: TGTGCCAGCAGCAGAGGGACAGGGGGCGGCGATGAGCAGTTCTTC. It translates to CASSRGTGGGDEQFF.

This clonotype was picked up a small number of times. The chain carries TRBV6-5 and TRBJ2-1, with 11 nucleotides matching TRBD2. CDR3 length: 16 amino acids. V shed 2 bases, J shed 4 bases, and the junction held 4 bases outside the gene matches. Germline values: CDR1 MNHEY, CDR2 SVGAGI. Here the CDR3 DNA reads TGTGCCAGCAGTTACACGACTAGCGGGGATTACAATGAGCAGTTCTTC. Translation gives CASSYTTSGDYNEQFF.

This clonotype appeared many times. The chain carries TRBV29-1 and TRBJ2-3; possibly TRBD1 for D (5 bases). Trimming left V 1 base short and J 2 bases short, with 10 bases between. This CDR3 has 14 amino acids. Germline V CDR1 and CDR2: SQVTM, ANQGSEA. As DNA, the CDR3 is TGCAGCGTTGAAGCCCAGGGCTTCACAGATACGCAGTATTTT. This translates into CSVEAQGFTDTQYF.

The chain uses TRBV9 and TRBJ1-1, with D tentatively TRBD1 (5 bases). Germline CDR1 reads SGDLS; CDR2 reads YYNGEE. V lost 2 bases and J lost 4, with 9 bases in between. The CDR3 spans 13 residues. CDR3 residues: CASSVGPSTEAFF. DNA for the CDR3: TGTGCCAGCAGCGTGGGACCGAGCACTGAAGCTTTCTTT. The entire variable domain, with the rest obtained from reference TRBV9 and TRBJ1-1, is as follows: DSGVTQTPKHLITATGQRVTLRCSPRSGDLSVYWYQQSLDQGLQFLIQYYNGEERAKGNILERFSAQQFPDLHSELNLSSLELGDSALYFCASSVGPSTEAFFGQGTRLTVV.

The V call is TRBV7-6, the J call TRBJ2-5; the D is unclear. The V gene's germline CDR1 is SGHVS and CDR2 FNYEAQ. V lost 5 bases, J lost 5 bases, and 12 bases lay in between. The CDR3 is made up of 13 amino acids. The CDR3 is CASSPGDSETQYF. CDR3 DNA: TGTGCCAGCAGCCCTGGGGATTCGGAGACCCAGTACTTC.

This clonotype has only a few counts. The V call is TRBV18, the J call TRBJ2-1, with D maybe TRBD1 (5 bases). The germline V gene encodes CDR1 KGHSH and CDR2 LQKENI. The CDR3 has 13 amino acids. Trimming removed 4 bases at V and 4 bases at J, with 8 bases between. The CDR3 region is CASSRQKYNEQFF. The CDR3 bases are TGTGCCAGCTCACGACAGAAATACAATGAGCAGTTCTTC.

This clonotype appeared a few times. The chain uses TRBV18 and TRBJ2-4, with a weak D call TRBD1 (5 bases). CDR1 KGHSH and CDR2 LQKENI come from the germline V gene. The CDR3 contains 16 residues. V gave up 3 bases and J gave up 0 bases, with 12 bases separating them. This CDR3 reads CASSPRQTQAKNIQYF. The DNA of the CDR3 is TGTGCCAGCTCACCCCGACAGACACAAGCCAAAAACATTCAGTACTTC.

CDR3 DNA sequence: TGTGCCAGCCGGGACAGGGCCCAGGATGGCTACACCTTC. Encoded protein: CASRDRAQDGYTF. This chain links TRBV2 with TRBJ1-2; TRBD1 agrees at 9 bases. J gave up 6 bases and V 8 bases, and 7 bases lay outside the gene matches. The CDR3 has 13 amino acids. CDR1 is SNHLY and CDR2 is FYNNEI in the germline V gene.

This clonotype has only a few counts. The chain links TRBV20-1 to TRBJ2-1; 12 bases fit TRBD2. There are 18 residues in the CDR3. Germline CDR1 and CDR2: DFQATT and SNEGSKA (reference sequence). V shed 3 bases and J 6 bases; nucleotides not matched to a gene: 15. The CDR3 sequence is CSASNPSGRAQLFNEQFF. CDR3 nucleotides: TGCAGTGCTAGTAATCCTAGCGGGAGGGCCCAATTGTTCAATGAGCAGTTCTTC.

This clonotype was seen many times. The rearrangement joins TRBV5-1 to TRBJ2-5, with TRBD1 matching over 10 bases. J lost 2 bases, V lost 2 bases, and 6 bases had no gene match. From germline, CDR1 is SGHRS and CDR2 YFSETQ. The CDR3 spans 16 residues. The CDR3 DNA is TGCGCCAGCAGCTTACCGGGACAGGGGACACAAGAGACCCAGTACTTC. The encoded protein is CASSLPGQGTQETQYF.

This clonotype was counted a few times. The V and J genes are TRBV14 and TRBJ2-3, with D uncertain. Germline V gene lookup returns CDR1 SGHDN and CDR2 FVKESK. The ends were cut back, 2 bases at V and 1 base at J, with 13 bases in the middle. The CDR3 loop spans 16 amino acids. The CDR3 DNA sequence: TGTGCCAGCAGCCAACTTGGCTTACCACGCACAGATACGCAGTATTTT. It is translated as CASSQLGLPRTDTQYF.

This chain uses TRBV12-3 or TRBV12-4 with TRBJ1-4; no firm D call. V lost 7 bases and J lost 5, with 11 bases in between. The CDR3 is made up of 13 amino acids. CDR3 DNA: TGTGCCAGCAAACGGCCCCTAAATGAAAAACTGTTTTTT. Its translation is CASKRPLNEKLFF.